Listed here are 9 T cell receptor beta chains from one sample, sequenced in a study of low-dose radiotherapy and immunotherapy resistance in tumors. Time point specified: before trial treatment. TRAV and TRBV primers primed cDNA for both TCRalpha and TCRbeta. With a V-primer adapter and a constant-region primer, TCRs were amplified for about 20 PCR cycles. TCRdb ran MiXCR on the reads and lists one entry per CDR3 protein. The sample includes roughly 54,000 distinct CDR3 sequences, approximately 25% of them seen just once. This specimen was PBMCs, taken before treatment. The receptors derive from a male donor with prostate cancer.

This clonotype was counted many times. The genes are TRBV5-1 and TRBJ2-1; the match to TRBD2 covers 7 bases. Unmatched junction bases numbered 15, after V lost 0 bases and J lost 3 bases. The CDR3 length is 19 residues. CDR1 is SGHRS and CDR2 is YFSETQ in the germline V gene. The CDR3 spells CASSLAGGYPGGGYNEQFF. The CDR3 DNA sequence: TGCGCCAGCAGCTTGGCGGGGGGTTATCCGGGAGGTGGCTACAATGAGCAGTTCTTC.

Note on this clonotype: With a far larger clone one base away, a read error is the likely cause. The chain employs TRBV28 and TRBJ2-7; 12 nucleotides line up with TRBD2. CDR1 is MDHEN, CDR2 SYDVKM, per germline. The CDR3 spans 15 residues. V lost 4 bases, J lost 7 bases, and 8 bases stayed unmatched. DNA for the CDR3: TGTGCCAGCAGTTCCCCGGGACTAGCGGGCAATGAGCAGTACTTC. It specifies CASSSPGLAGNEQYF.

Remarks on this clonotype: Since a far larger clone is one base different, this is likely a read error. V usage is TRBV3-1 and J usage is TRBJ2-1; the match to TRBD1 covers 9 bases. Germline CDR1 and CDR2: LGHDT and YNNKEL (reference sequence). With 3 bases clipped from V and 10 bases from J, the junction kept 10 bases outside the gene matches. The CDR3 contains 15 residues. CDR3 in amino acids: CASSHTGTGTYEQFF. CDR3 in DNA: TGTGCCAGCAGCCATACCGGGACAGGGACCTACGAGCAGTTCTTC.

This clonotype has a count of ten or more. V and J are TRBV20-1 and TRBJ2-1, with TRBD2 matching 11 bases. This CDR3 comprises 15 residues. Losses at the gene ends were 5 bases for V and 4 bases for J; bases not matched to a gene: 7. Germline V gene data show CDR1 as DFQATT and CDR2 as SNEGSKA (reference sequence). CDR3 nucleotides: TGCAGTGCTCCGACTAGCGGGATTTCGTACAATGAGCAGTTCTTC. This gives the protein CSAPTSGISYNEQFF.

This clonotype was counted at least ten times. The chain is built from TRBV6-5 and TRBJ1-1, with D unresolved. The germline gives CDR1 MNHEY, CDR2 SVGAGI. The CDR3 runs to 16 residues. Trimming stripped 6 bases from V and 1 base from J, with 18 bases between. The CDR3 region has the DNA TGTGCCAGCAGCGGAGACACACCAGTGGAGAACACTGAAGCTTTCTTT. Amino acid sequence: CASSGDTPVENTEAFF.

This clonotype was seen only a few times. CDR3 loop: CAISELGGNQPQHF. The DNA of the CDR3 is TGTGCCATCAGTGAATTGGGGGGCAATCAGCCCCAGCATTTT. The J gene is TRBJ1-5, the V gene TRBV10-3, with D perhaps matching TRBD1 (5 bases). The CDR3 totals 14 residues. The germline CDR1 and CDR2 sequences are ENHRY and SYGVKD. V dropped 3 bases and J dropped 2 bases, with 8 bases sitting between them.

In its sample, this clonotype was seen many times. V is TRBV29-1 and J is TRBJ2-2; 7 bases align to TRBD2. Germline values: CDR1 SQVTM, CDR2 ANQGSEA. After removal of 7 bases from V and 1 base from J, the junction contained 6 bases not matched to a gene. The CDR3 extends over 14 amino acids. CDR3 in amino acids: CSGMIAGNTGELFF. The CDR3 DNA is TGCAGCGGGATGATAGCGGGGAACACCGGGGAGCTGTTTTTT.

At least ten counts were recorded for this clonotype. The gene calls are TRBV20-1 and TRBJ1-5; tentatively, D is TRBD1 (6 bases). CDR3 length equals 13 residues. Germline loops: CDR1 DFQATT, CDR2 SNEGSKA (reference sequence). The CDR3 nucleotides read TGCAGCGCCAAGACTCTAGGGGGTCAGCCCCAGCATTTT. This translates into CSAKTLGGQPQHF.

In its sample, this clonotype was seen many times. V usage is TRBV2 and J usage is TRBJ2-5; TRBD1 or TRBD2 may be the D gene (5 bases each). V lost 6 bases to trimming and J lost 5 bases, with 16 bases between them. Looked up from germline, CDR1 is SNHLY and CDR2 is FYNNEI. The CDR3 covers 14 residues. The chain's CDR3 is CASSRDPLWETQYF. The DNA for the CDR3 is TGTGCCAGCAGCCGGGACCCGTTGTGGGAGACCCAGTACTTC.